The subject of this entry is one T cell receptor beta chain. Its target is unknown. Negatively enriched CD4+ T cells were divided by CD45RA into naive and memory. Sequenced by immunoSEQ multiplex PCR; TCRdb stores in-frame clones only, minus some. The sample carries 950,000 to 1,100,000 clones, more than 75% recorded once. This record belongs to a study of shared clonotypes between healthy human individuals. Study background: Researchers assigned three CD4 naive, three CD4 memory, two CD8 naive and one CD8 memory plate to each donor.

Study-wide results and limits: Naive subsets tended to show greater estimated richness than memory subsets.

The sequence was obtained from a man between 18 and 29 years old in good health. Some clones in this sample may be carry-over from other donors' samples. The sample consisted of memory CD4+ T cells from PBMCs. Subset in this sample: CD45RA-negative fraction.

The CDR3 region has the DNA TGTGCCAGCAGCTTAGATGCAGGGGGCTACACCTTC. Residues: CASSLDAGGYTF. The rearrangement joins TRBV7-2 to TRBJ1-2, with a tentative D call TRBD1 (5 bases). Looked up from germline, CDR1 is SGHTA and CDR2 is FQGNSA. V lost 1 base and J 8 bases, leaving 8 bases between the germline ends. This CDR3 has 12 amino acids.